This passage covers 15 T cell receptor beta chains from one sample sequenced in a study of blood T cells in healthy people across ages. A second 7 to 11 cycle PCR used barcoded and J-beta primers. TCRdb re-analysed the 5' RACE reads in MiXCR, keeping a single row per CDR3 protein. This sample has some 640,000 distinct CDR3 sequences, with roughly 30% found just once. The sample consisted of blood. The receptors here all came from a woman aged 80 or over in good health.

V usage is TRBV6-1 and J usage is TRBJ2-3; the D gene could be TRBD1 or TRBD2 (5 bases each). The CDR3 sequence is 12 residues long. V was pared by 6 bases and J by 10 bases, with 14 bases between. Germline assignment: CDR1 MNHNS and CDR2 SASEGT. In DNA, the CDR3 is TGTGCCAGCAGCCATCCTGGGGGTGCGCAGTATTTT. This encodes CASSHPGGAQYF.

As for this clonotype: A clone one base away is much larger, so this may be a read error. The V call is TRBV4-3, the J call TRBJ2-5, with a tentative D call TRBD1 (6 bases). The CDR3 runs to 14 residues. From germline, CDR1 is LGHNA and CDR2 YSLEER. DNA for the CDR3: TGCGCCAGCAGCCGCAGGACAGATCAAGAGATCCAGTACTTC. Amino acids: CASSRRTDQEIQYF.

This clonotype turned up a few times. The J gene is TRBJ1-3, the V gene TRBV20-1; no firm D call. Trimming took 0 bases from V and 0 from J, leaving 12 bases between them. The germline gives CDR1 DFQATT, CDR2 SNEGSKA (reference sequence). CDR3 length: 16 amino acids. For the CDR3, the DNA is TGCAGTGCTAGAGATGCACGGTCGGTCTCTGGAAACACCATATATTTT. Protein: CSARDARSVSGNTIYF.

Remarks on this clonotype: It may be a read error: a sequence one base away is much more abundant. The CDR3 DNA reads TGTGCCAACAGTTTGAGGGGGCGCGAAAACAATGAGCAGTTCTTC. Residues: CANSLRGRENNEQFF. The rearrangement uses TRBV27 and TRBJ2-1; 7 bases fit TRBD1. CDR1 and CDR2 from the germline V gene are MNHEY and SMNVEV (reference sequence). This CDR3 region has 15 residues.

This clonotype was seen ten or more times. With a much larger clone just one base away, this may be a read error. The CDR3 DNA sequence: TGTGCCAGCAGTGGAGGGCGCACAGATACGCAGTATTTT. This sequence encodes CASSGGRTDTQYF. This chain joins TRBV2 and TRBJ2-3; D perhaps matches TRBD2 (5 bases). CDR3 size: 13 residues. Trimming cost V 4 bases and J 1 base, with 6 bases left between them. The germline CDR1 and CDR2 sequences are SNHLY and FYNNEI.

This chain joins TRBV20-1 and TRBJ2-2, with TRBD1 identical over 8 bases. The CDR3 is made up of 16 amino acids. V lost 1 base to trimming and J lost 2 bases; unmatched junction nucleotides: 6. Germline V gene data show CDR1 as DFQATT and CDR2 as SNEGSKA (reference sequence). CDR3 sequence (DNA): TGCAGTGCTAGAGTGGACAGGGACCTTAACACCGGGGAGCTGTTTTTT. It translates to CSARVDRDLNTGELFF.

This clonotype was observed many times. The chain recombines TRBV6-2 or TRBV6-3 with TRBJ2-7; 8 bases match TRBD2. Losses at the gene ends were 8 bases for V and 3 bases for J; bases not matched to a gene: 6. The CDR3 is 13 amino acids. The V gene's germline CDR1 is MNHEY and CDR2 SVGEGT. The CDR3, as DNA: TGTGCCAGCGGGCGGGGGGACCTCTACGAGCAGTACTTC. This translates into CASGRGDLYEQYF.

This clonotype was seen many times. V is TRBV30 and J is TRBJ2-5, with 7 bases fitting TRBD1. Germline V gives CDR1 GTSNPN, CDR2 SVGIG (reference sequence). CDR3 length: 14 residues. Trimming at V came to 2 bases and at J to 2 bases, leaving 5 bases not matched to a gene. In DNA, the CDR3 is TGTGCCTGGAGTACAGGGGCGGAACAAGAGACCCAGTACTTC. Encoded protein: CAWSTGAEQETQYF.

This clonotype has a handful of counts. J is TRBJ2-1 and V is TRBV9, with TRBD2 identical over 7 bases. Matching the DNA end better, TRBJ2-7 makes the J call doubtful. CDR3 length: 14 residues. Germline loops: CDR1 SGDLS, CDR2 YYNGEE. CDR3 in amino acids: CASSVSGAYNEQYF. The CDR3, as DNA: TGTGCCAGCAGCGTAAGCGGGGCCTACAATGAGCAGTACTTC.

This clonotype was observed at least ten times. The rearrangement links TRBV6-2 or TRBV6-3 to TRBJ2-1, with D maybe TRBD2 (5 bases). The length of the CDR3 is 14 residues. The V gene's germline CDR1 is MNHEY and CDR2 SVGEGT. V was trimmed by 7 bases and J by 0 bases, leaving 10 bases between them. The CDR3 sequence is CASNGKSSYNEQFF. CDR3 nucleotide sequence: TGTGCCAGCAACGGGAAGAGCTCCTACAATGAGCAGTTCTTC.

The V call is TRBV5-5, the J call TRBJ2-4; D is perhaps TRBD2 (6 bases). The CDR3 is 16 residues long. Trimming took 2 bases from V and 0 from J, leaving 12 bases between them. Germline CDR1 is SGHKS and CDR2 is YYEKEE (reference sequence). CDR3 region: CASSFPGGLAKNIQYF. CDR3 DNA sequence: TGTGCCAGCAGCTTCCCAGGAGGGCTAGCCAAAAACATTCAGTACTTC. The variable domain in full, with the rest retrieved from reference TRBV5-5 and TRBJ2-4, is DAGVTQSPTHLIKTRGQQVTLRCSPISGHKSVSWYQQVLGQGPQFIFQYYEKEERGRGNFPDRFSARQFPNYSSELNVNALLLGDSALYLCASSFPGGLAKNIQYFGAGTRLSVL.

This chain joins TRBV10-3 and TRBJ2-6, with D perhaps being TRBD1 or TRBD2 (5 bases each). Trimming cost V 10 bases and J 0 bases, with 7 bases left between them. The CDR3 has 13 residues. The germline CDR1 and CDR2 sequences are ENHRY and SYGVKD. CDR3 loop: CATGTSGANVLTF. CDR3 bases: TGTGCCACCGGGACCTCTGGGGCCAACGTCCTGACTTTC.

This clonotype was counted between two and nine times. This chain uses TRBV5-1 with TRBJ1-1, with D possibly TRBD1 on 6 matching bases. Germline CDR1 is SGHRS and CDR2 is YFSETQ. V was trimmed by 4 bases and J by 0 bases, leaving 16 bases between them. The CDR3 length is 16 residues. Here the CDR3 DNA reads TGCGCCAGCAGCGGAAGGGGGGGGGCTGTGAACACTGAAGCTTTCTTT. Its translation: CASSGRGGAVNTEAFF.

Here the CDR3 reads CASSAGGGYNEQFF. The DNA for the CDR3 is TGCGCCAGCAGCGCCGGCGGCGGTTACAATGAGCAGTTCTTC. V is TRBV5-1 and J is TRBJ2-1; D uncertain. Germline CDR1 SGHRS, CDR2 YFSETQ. This CDR3 has 14 amino acids. V was trimmed by 4 bases and J by 4 bases, leaving 12 bases between them.

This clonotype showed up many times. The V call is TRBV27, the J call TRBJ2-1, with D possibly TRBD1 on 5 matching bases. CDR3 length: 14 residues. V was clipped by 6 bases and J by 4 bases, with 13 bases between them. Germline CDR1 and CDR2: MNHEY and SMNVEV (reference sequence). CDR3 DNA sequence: TGTGCCAGCAGCCGAACAAGGGGATACAATGAGCAGTTCTTC. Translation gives CASSRTRGYNEQFF.